This T cell receptor beta chain was sequenced for a study of cytomegalovirus exposure and HLA in healthy donors. This clone came up a few times. The ends were cut back, 3 bases at V and 10 bases at J, with 22 bases in the middle. The CDR3 spans 16 residues. Germline CDR1 reads SEHNR; CDR2 reads FQNEAQ (reference sequence). It was with 60 Vbeta and 13 Jbeta primers that the PCR ran. Profiled with immunoSEQ multiplex PCR; TCRdb holds only in-frame clones, not every one. The sample lists 84,000 or so clones; around 77% were seen once. Input material: PBMCs. This clonotype was obtained from a man aged 50-60 years in good health and CMV-seronegative. The gene calls are TRBV7-9 and TRBJ2-1, with D possibly matching TRBD2 (7 bases). The CDR3 protein is CASSLVGGRSGSEQFF. The CDR3 DNA is TGTGCCAGCAGCTTGGTCGGGGGGCGTTCAGGCTCCGAGCAGTTCTTC.